The source of this T cell receptor (beta chain) is a study of OX40 agonist ivuxolimab in advanced cancers. The overall study: Dosing consisted of intravenous ivuxolimab at 0.01 to 10 mg/kg every 2 weeks.

General study results and limits: With doses of 0.1-3.0 mg/kg, partial responders showed among the lowest clonal expansion. Circulating CD4+ and CD8+ T cells showed clonal expansion by week 6 at 0.1 to 3.0 mg/kg.

The CDR3 covers 15 residues. Per germline, CDR1 MNHNY and CDR2 SVGAGI (reference sequence). The V and J ends lost 7 bases and 0 bases respectively, with 10 bases between them. Clones were read by immunoSEQ multiplex PCR, and TCRdb kept only the in-frame ones, dropping some. The data contain some 63,000 clones, over 75% of them singletons. Remarks on this clone: What it binds is unknown.

This receptor was taken from an adult with an advanced solid tumor such as melanoma, head and neck, liver or kidney cancer. The chain uses TRBV6-6 and TRBJ2-6, with D unresolved. The sequencing here drew on CD4+ or CD8+ T cells sorted from blood, taken in a trial of the OX40 agonist ivuxolimab. CDR3 residues: CASTAGVSGANVLTF. CDR3 nucleotides: TGTGCCAGCACTGCTGGGGTCTCTGGGGCCAACGTCCTGACTTTC.